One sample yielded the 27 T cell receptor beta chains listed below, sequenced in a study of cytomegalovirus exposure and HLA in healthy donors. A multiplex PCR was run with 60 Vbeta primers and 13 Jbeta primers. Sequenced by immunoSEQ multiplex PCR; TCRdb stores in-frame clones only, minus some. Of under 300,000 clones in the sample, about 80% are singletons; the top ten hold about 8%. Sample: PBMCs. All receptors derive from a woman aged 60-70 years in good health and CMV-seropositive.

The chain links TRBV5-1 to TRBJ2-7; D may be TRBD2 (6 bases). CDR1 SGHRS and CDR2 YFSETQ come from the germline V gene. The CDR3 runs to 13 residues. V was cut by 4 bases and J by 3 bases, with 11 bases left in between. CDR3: CASSGTQVYEQYF. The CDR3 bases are TGCGCCAGCAGCGGGACTCAAGTCTACGAGCAGTACTTC.

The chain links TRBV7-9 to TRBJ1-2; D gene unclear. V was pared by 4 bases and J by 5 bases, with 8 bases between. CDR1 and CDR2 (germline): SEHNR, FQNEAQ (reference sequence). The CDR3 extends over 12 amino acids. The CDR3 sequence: CASSWEFYGYTF. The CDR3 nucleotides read TGTGCCAGCAGCTGGGAGTTTTATGGCTACACCTTC.

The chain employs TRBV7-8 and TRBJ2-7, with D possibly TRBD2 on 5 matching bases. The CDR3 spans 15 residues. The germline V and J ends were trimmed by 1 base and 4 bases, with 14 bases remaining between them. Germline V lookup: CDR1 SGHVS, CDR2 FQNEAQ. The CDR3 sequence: CASSLDFAGWYEQYF. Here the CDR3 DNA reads TGTGCCAGCAGCTTAGACTTTGCGGGCTGGTACGAGCAGTACTTC.

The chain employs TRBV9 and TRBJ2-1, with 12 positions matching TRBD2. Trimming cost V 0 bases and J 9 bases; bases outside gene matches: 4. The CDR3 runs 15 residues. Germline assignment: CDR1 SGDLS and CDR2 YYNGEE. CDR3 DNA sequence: TGTGCCAGCAGCGTAGGACTAGCGGGAGTCTCTGAGCAGTTCTTC. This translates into CASSVGLAGVSEQFF.

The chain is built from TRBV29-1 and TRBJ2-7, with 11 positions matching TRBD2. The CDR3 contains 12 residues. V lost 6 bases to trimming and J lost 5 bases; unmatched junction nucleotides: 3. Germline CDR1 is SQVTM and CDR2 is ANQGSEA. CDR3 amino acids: CSVGTSGHEQYF. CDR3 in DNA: TGCAGCGTAGGGACTAGCGGACACGAGCAGTACTTC.

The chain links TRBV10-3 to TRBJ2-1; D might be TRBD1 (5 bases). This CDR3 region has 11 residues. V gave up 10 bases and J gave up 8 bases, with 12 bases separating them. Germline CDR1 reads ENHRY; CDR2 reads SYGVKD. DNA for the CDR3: TGTGCCACCAGGGTTCGCGATGAGCAGTTCTTC. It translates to CATRVRDEQFF.

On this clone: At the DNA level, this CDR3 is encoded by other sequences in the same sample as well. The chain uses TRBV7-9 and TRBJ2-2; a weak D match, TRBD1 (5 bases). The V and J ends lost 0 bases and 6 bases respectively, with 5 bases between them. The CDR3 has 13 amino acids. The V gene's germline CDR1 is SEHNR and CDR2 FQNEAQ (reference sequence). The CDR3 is CASSLAGAGELFF. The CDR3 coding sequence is TGTGCCAGCAGCTTAGCAGGGGCCGGGGAGCTGTTTTTT. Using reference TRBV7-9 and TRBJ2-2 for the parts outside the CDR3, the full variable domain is DTGVSQNPRHKITKRGQNVTFRCDPISEHNRLYWYRQTLGQGPEFLTYFQNEAQLEKSRLLSDRFSAERPKGSFSTLEIQRTEQGDSAMYLCASSLAGAGELFFGEGSRLTVL.

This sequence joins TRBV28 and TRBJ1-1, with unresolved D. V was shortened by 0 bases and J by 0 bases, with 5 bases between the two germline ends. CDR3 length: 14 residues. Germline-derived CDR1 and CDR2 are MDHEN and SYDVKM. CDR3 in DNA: TGTGCCAGCAGTTTATGGCGGGTGAACACTGAAGCTTTCTTT. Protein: CASSLWRVNTEAFF.

CDR3 region: CASSLVTSGRDTQYF. CDR3 DNA: TGTGCCAGCAGCTTGGTGACTAGCGGGAGAGATACGCAGTATTTT. V gene TRBV5-5 combines with J gene TRBJ2-3; 12 nucleotides agree with TRBD2. V trimming: 0 bases; J trimming: 5 bases; junction bases outside the gene matches: 1. Germline values: CDR1 SGHKS, CDR2 YYEKEE (reference sequence). This CDR3 has 15 residues.

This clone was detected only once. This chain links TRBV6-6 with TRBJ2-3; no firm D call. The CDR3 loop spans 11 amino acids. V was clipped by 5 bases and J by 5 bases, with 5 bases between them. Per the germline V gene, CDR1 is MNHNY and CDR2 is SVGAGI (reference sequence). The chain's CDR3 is CASSKLDTQYF. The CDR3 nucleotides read TGTGCCAGCAGTAAACTAGATACGCAGTATTTT.

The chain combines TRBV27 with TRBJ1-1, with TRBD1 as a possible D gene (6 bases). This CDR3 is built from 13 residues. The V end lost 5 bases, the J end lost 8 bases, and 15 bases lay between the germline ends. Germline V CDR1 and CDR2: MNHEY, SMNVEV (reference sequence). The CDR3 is CASSLDRSLEAFF. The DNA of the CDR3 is TGTGCCAGCAGTCTGGACAGAAGTCTGGAAGCTTTCTTT.

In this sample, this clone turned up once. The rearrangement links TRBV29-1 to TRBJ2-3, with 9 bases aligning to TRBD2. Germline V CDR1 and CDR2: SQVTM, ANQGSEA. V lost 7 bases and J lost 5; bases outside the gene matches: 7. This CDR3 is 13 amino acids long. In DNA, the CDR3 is TGCAGCGGTGGAGCGGGAGGATTAGATACGCAGTATTTT. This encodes CSGGAGGLDTQYF.

The CDR3 DNA sequence: TGCGCCAGCAGCGAGGGAAGTAGGCAAGAGACCCAGTACTTC. Amino acid sequence: CASSEGSRQETQYF. The chain carries TRBV5-1 and TRBJ2-5; tentative D call: TRBD2 (5 bases). With 4 bases removed from V and 2 bases from J, the gap between germline ends came to 12 bases. This CDR3 region has 14 residues. Germline V CDR1 and CDR2: SGHRS, YFSETQ.

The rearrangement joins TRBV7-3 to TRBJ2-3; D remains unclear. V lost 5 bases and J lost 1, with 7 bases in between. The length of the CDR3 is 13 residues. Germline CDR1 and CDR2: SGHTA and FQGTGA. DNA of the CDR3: TGTGCCAGCAGCCGAGATGGCACAGATACGCAGTATTTT. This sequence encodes CASSRDGTDTQYF.

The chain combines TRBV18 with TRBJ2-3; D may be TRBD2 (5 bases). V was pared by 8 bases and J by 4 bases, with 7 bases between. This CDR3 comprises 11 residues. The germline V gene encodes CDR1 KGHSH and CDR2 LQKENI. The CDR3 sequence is CASAGADTQYF. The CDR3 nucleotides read TGTGCCAGCGCCGGGGCAGATACGCAGTATTTT.

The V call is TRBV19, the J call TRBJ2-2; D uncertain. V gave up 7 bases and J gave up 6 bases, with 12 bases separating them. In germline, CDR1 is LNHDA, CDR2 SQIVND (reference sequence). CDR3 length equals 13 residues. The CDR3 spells CASTPTSAGELFF. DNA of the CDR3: TGTGCCAGTACCCCAACAAGCGCCGGGGAGCTGTTTTTT.

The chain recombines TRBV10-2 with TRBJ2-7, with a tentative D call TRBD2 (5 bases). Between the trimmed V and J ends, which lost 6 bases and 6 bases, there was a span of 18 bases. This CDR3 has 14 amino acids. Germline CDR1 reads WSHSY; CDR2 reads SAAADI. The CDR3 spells CASRSAGAMVEQYF. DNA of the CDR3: TGCGCCAGCAGGTCGGCGGGCGCCATGGTCGAGCAGTACTTC.

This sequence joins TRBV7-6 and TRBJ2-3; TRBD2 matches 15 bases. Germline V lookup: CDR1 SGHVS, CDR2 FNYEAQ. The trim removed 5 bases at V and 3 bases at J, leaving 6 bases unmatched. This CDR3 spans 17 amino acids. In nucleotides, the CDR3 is TGTGCCAGCAGCAAAGGACTAGCGGGAGGGGAAACAGATACGCAGTATTTT. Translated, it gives CASSKGLAGGETDTQYF.

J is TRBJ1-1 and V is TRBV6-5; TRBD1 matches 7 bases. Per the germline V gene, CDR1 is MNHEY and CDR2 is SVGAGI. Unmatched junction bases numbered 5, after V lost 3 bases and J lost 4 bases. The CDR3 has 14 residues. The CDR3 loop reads CASSYDRVSTEAFF. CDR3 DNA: TGTGCCAGCAGTTATGACAGGGTTAGCACTGAAGCTTTCTTT.

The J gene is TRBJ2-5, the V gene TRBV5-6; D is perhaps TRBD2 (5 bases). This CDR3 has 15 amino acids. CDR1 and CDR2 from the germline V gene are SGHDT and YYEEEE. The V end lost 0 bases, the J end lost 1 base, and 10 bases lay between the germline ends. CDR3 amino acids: CASSLAGGSQETQYF. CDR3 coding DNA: TGTGCCAGCAGCTTGGCGGGTGGGAGCCAAGAGACCCAGTACTTC.

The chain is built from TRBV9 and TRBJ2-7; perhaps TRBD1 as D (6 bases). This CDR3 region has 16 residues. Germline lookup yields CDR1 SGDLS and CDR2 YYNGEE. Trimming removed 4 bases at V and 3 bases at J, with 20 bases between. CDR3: CASSTQKQGSVYEQYF. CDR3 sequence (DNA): TGTGCCAGCAGCACCCAAAAACAGGGATCGGTCTACGAGCAGTACTTC.

The CDR3 region has the DNA TGTGCCAGCTCACCCGTCCGGACTAGCGGGACGAGCTCCTACAATGAGCAGTTCTTC. This encodes CASSPVRTSGTSSYNEQFF. The chain carries TRBV18 and TRBJ2-1, with 12 positions matching TRBD2. CDR1 KGHSH and CDR2 LQKENI come from the germline V gene. The CDR3 loop spans 19 amino acids. Losses at the gene ends were 3 bases for V and 0 bases for J; bases not matched to a gene: 9.

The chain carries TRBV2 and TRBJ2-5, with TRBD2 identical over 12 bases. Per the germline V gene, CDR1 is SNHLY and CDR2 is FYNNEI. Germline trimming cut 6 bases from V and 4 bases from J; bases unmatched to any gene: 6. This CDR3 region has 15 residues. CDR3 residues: CASRPGLAGGETQYF. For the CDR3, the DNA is TGTGCCAGCAGACCGGGACTAGCGGGTGGAGAGACCCAGTACTTC.

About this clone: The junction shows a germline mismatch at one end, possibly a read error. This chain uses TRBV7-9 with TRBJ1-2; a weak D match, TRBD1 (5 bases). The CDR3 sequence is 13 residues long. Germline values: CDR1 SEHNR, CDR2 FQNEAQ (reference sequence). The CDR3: CSSSFQGHYGYTF. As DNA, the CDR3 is TGTTCCAGCAGCTTTCAGGGTCACTATGGCTACACCTTC. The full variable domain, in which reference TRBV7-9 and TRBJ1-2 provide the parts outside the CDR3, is DTGVSQNPRHKITKRGQNVTFRCDPISEHNRLYWYRQTLGQGPEFLTYFQNEAQLEKSRLLSDRFSAERPKGSFSTLEIQRTEQGDSAMYLCSSSFQGHYGYTFGSGTRLTVV.

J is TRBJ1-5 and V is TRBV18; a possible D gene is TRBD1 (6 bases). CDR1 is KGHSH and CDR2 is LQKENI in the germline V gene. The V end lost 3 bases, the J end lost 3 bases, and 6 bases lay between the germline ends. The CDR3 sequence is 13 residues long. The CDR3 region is CASSPGANQPQHF. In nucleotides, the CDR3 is TGTGCCAGCTCACCGGGGGCCAATCAGCCCCAGCATTTT. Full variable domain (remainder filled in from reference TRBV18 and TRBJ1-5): NAGVMQNPRHLVRRRGQEARLRCSPMKGHSHVYWYRQLPEEGLKFMVYLQKENIIDESGMPKERFSAEFPKEGPSILRIQQVVRGDSAAYFCASSPGANQPQHFGDGTRLSIL.

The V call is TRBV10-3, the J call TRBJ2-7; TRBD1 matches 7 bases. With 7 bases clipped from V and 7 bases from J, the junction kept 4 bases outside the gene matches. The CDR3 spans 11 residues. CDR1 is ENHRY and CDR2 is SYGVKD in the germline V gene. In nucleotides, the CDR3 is TGTGCCATCAAAGACAGGGTTGAGCAGTACTTC. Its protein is CAIKDRVEQYF.

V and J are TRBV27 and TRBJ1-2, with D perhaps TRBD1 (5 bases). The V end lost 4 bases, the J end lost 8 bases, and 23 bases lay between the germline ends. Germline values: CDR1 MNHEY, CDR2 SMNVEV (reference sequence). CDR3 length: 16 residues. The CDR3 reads CASSSRRDSPRWGYTF. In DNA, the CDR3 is TGTGCCAGCAGTTCCCGAAGGGACTCACCCCGGTGGGGCTACACCTTC.